Here is one T cell receptor (beta chain) with its context. From germline, CDR1 is SGHAT and CDR2 FQDESV (reference sequence). J gave up 8 bases and V 1 base, and 5 bases lay outside the gene matches. This CDR3 is built from 14 residues. The data belong to a study of technical replicates of blood from several donors. The repertoire was sequenced with immunoSEQ multiplex PCR; TCRdb's copy has only in-frame clones and lacks some. The sample has fewer than 100,000 clones, 97% seen once; the top ten hold 0.18%. The sequenced material came from T cells isolated from PBMCs. This rearrangement joins TRBV11-1 to TRBJ2-1, with 7 bases aligning to TRBD2. This TCR was recovered from a human donor in good health. As DNA, the CDR3 is TGTGCCAGCAGCTTAGACCAGGGAGGGGATGAGCAGTTCTTC. Its translation: CASSLDQGGDEQFF.